These T cell receptor beta chains were read from a single sample in a study of early T cells in non-severe SARS-CoV-2 infection. TCRdb reprocessed the 5' RACE reads with MiXCR, giving one entry per CDR3 protein. Here the sample spans approximately 77,000 distinct CDR3 sequences, about 16% being singletons. Sequencing was performed on whole blood. The source of these receptors is an adult who was a healthcare worker with PCR-confirmed SARS-CoV-2 infection or an uninfected control (not recorded which). Both conserved end residues are part of each CDR3. The D gene is left open where the match is weak. Not all rows give a size; the values are once, few, many and, for expanded clones, a class.

D,size,J,V,CDR3,DNA
-,few,TRBJ2-7,TRBV29-1,CSVVPQGPSYEQYF,TGCAGCGTTGTTCCACAGGGCCCCTCCTACGAGCAGTACTTC
-,many,TRBJ2-4,TRBV6-6,CASLRDSKNIQYF,TGTGCCAGCCTCCGGGACTCCAAAAACATTCAGTACTTC
-,-,TRBJ1-5,TRBV7-2,CASSFHSNQPQHF,TGTGCCAGCAGCTTCCATAGCAATCAGCCCCAGCATTTT
-,many,TRBJ1-2,TRBV28,CASSFPPAGGGYTF,TGTGCCAGCAGTTTTCCCCCGGCAGGCGGAGGCTACACCTTC
TRBD1,few,TRBJ2-7,TRBV29-1,CSVIRDRPYEQYF,TGCAGCGTTATCCGGGACAGGCCGTACGAGCAGTACTTC
-,few,TRBJ1-4,TRBV29-1,CSVENRDNEKLFF,TGCAGCGTTGAAAACAGAGATAATGAAAAACTGTTTTTT
TRBD1,-,TRBJ2-7,TRBV29-1,CSVKRGQGFEQYF,TGCAGCGTAAAACGGGGACAGGGCTTCGAGCAGTACTTC
-,-,TRBJ2-1,TRBV29-1,CSVGDEQFF,TGCAGCGTTGGGGATGAGCAGTTCTTC
TRBD1,many,TRBJ1-1,TRBV6-6,CASSYSWTGSTEAFF,TGTGCCAGCAGTTACTCGTGGACAGGGAGCACTGAAGCTTTCTTT
-,few,TRBJ1-1,TRBV5-1,CASSLVGRKTEAFF,TGCGCCAGCAGCTTGGTCGGTCGGAAGACTGAAGCTTTCTTT
-,-,TRBJ2-4,TRBV29-1,CSVEKGRGDIQYF,TGCAGCGTTGAAAAGGGGCGCGGGGACATTCAGTACTTC
TRBD2,-,TRBJ2-5,TRBV10-2,CASSPGLADQETQNF,TGCGCCAGCAGCCCGGGACTAGCGGACCAAGAGACCCAGAACTTC
TRBD1,-,TRBJ1-4,TRBV20-1,CSARSQGGSNEKLFF,TGCAGTGCTAGATCCCAGGGGGGGTCTAATGAAAAACTGTTTTTT
TRBD2,-,TRBJ2-1,TRBV11-3,CASSLALGRGRAFDNEQFF,TGTGCCAGCAGCTTGGCCCTTGGTAGAGGGAGGGCCTTCGACAATGAGCAGTTCTTC
TRBD2,few,TRBJ2-1,TRBV18,CASSPTSGGYNEQFF,TGTGCCAGCTCACCGACTAGCGGGGGATACAATGAGCAGTTCTTC
-,many,TRBJ1-5,TRBV12-3/TRBV12-4,CASAMRGGNQPQHF,TGTGCCAGCGCGATGAGGGGCGGCAATCAGCCCCAGCATTTT
-,-,TRBJ1-1,TRBV30,CAWSVSTEAFF,TGTGCCTGGAGTGTGAGCACTGAAGCTTTCTTT
-,many,TRBJ1-1,TRBV28,CASSLDGLRTEAFF,TGTGCCAGCAGCCTGGATGGTTTACGCACTGAAGCTTTCTTT
TRBD1,few,TRBJ2-5,TRBV19,CASSRGQGVPETQYF,TGTGCCAGTAGTAGGGGACAGGGAGTCCCAGAGACCCAGTACTTC